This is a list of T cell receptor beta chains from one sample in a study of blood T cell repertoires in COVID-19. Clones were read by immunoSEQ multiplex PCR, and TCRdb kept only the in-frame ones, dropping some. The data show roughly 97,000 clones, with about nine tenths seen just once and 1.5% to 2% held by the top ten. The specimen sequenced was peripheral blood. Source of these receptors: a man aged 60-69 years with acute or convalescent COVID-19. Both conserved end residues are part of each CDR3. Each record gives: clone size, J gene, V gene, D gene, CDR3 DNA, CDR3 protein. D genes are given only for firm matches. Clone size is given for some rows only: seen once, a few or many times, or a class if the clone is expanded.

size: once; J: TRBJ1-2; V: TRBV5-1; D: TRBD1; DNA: TGCGCCAGCAGCTTAGGAGGGGACAGCGCGGGCGGCTACACCTTC; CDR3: CASSLGGDSAGGYTF
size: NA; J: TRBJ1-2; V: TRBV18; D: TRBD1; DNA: TGTGCCAGCTCACAGGACAGGTCCAACTATGGCTACACCTTC; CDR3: CASSQDRSNYGYTF
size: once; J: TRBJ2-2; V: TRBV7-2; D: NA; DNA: TGTGCCAGCAGCTTAGACAGGGCCACCGGGGAGCTGTTTTTT; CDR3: CASSLDRATGELFF
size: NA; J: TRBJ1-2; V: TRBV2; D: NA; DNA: TGTGCCAGCAGGGCAGGGTCGGGTTATGGCTACACCTTC; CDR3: CASRAGSGYGYTF
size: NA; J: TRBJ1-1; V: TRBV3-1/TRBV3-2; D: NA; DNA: TGTGCCAGCAGCCAAGAGTGGGGGACAACGAACACTGAAGCTTTCTTT; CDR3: CASSQEWGTTNTEAFF
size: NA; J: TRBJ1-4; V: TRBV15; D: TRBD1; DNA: TGTGCCACCAGCAGGGGTAGGACAGGTTCGGGTGAAAAACTGTTTTTT; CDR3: CATSRGRTGSGEKLFF
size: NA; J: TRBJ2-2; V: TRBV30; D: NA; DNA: TGTGCCTGGTCCAGGGGCAGGGTGTGGAACACCGGGGAGCTGTTTTTT; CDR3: CAWSRGRVWNTGELFF
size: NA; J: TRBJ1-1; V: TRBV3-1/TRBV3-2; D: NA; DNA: TGTGCCAGCAGAGCCGGGGGGGTGAACACTGAAGCTTTCTTT; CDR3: CASRAGGVNTEAFF
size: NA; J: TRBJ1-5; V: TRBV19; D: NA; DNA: TGTGCCAGTAGTATAGAGGGCAGCAATCAGCCCCAGCATTTT; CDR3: CASSIEGSNQPQHF
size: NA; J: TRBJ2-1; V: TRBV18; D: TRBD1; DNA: TGTGCCAGCTCACCACCTGAGACAGGGGGGGACAATGAGCAGTTCTTC; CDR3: CASSPPETGGDNEQFF
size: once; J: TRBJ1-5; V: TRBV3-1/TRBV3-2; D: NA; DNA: TGTGCCAGCAGCCCTGCGACAGGAAATAGCAATCAGCCCCAGCATTTT; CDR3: CASSPATGNSNQPQHF
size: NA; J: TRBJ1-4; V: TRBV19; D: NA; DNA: TGTGCCAGTAGTAGACAGACTAATGAAAAACTGTTTTTT; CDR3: CASSRQTNEKLFF
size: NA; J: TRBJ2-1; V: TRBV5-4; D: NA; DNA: TGTGCCAGCAGCTTGGATAGGGGCCCCTACAATGAGCAGTTCTTC; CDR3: CASSLDRGPYNEQFF
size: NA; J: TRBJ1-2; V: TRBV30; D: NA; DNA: TGTGCCTGGAGTACGCAGTCCTCTAACTATGGCTACACCTTC; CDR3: CAWSTQSSNYGYTF
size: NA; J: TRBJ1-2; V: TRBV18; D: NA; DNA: TGTGCCAGCTCACCTAATACCGGAGGAGTGGAAGGCTACACCTTC; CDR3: CASSPNTGGVEGYTF
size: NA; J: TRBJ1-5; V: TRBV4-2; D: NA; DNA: TGTGCCAGCAGCCATAATAATCAGCCCCAGCATTTT; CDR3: CASSHNNQPQHF
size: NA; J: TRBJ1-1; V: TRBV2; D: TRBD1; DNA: TGTGCCAGCAACCGACAGGGAACTATCGCTGAAGCTTTCTTT; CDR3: CASNRQGTIAEAFF
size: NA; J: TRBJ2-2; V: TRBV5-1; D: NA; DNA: TGCGCCAGCAGCTTGCCGGACAGGAACACCGGGGAGCTGTTTTTT; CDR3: CASSLPDRNTGELFF
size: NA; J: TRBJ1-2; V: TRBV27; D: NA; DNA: TGTGCCAGCAGCAGGGGTGGGGGCATCAGCTATGGCTACACCTTC; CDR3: CASSRGGGISYGYTF
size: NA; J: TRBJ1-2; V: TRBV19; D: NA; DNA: TGTGCCAGTAGAGACTCAGGGCATCCTAACTATGGCTACACCTTC; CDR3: CASRDSGHPNYGYTF
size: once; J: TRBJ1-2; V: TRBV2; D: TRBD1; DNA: TGTGCCAGCAGTGAATTGGGACAGGCGATATTCTATGGCTACACCTTC; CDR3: CASSELGQAIFYGYTF
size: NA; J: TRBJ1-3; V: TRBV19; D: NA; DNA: TGTGCCAGTACCCTGAGGACACTTGTCTCTGGAAACACCATATATTTT; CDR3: CASTLRTLVSGNTIYF
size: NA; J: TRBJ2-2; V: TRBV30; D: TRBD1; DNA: TGTGCCTGGAGTGAGGGACAGGGTCCGGCCGGGGAGCTGTTTTTT; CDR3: CAWSEGQGPAGELFF
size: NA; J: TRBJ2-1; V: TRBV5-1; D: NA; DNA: TGCGCCAGCAGCTTGTCGAGGCTAGCAGGTTACAATGAGCAGTTCTTC; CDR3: CASSLSRLAGYNEQFF
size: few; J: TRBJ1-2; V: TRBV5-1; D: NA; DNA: TGCGCCAGCAGCTCGGCCGGGGAGAAGGGCTATGGCTACACCTTC; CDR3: CASSSAGEKGYGYTF
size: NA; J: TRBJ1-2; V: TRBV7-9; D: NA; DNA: TGTGCCAGCAGCTTAGCGATCGGAGGCTATGGCTACACCTTC; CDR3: CASSLAIGGYGYTF
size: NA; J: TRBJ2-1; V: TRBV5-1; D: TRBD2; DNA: TGCGCCAGCAGCTTGGCGCGGACTAGCGGGGGGACCTCCTACAATGAGCAGTTCTTC; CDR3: CASSLARTSGGTSYNEQFF
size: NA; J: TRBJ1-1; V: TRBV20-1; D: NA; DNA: TGCAGTGCTAGTCAGCCCCAGGGGATGAACACTGAAGCTTTCTTT; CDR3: CSASQPQGMNTEAFF
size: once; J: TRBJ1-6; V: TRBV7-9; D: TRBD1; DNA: TGTGCCAGCAGCCCCCGACAGGGTGGTAATTCACCCCTCCACTTT; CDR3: CASSPRQGGNSPLHF
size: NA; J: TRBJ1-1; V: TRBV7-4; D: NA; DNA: TGTGCCAGCAGCTCCATATTACCTCCGAGCCCCCTCTCCGCAGCTTTCTTT; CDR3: CASSSILPPSPLSAAFF
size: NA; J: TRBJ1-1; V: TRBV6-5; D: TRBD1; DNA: TGTGCCAGCAGTCTTACGGGACAGGGTACTGAAGCTTTCTTT; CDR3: CASSLTGQGTEAFF
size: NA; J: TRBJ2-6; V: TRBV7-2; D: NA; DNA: TGTGCCAGCAGCGTCAACAGGGTCTCTGGGGCCAACGTCCTGACTTTC; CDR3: CASSVNRVSGANVLTF
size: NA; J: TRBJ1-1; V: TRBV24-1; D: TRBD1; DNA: TGTGCCACCAGCACTCGGGACAGGGGGAACACTGAAGCTTTCTTT; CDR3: CATSTRDRGNTEAFF
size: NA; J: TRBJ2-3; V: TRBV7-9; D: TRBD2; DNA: TGTGCCAGCAGTCGGACTAGCAGCACAGATACGCAGTATTTT; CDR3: CASSRTSSTDTQYF
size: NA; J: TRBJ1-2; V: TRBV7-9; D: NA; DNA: TGTGCCAGCAGCTTAGCTGCAGGACGGGGAGTTTGGGGCTACACCTTC; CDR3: CASSLAAGRGVWGYTF
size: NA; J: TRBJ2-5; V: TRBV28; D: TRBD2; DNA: TGTGCCAGCATTGCTGCGGGACTAGCGGGACCGTACCAAGAGACCCAGTACTTC; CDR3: CASIAAGLAGPYQETQYF
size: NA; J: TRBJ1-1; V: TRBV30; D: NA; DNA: TGTGCCTGGAGTGCCATAGGACAGACGATTATGAACACTGAAGCTTTCTTT; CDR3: CAWSAIGQTIMNTEAFF
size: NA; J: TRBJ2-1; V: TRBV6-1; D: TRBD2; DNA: TGTGCCAGCAGTGGCCCGACTAGCGGGGGGCCCCTCTACAATGAGCAGTTCTTC; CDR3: CASSGPTSGGPLYNEQFF
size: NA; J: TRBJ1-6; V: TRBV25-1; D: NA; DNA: TGTGCCAGCAGTGAATTGGGAGGGGCGGCTCCCCTCCACTTT; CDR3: CASSELGGAAPLHF
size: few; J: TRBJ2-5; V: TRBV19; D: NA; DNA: TGTGCCAGTAGCCACCCGGACATAAAAGAGACCCAGTACTTC; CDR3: CASSHPDIKETQYF
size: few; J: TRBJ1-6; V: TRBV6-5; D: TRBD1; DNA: TGTGCCAGCACCTCTCAGGAGGGGGCACGGTCACCCCTCCACTTT; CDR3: CASTSQEGARSPLHF
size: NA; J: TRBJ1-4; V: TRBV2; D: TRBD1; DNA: TGTGCCAGAATCGCCGGGACAGTGCCTGAAAAACTGTTTTTT; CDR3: CARIAGTVPEKLFF
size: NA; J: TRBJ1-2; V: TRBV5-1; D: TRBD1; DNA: TGCGCCAGCAGCGACTTGACAGGGGGCGCGGAGGGCTACACCTTC; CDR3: CASSDLTGGAEGYTF
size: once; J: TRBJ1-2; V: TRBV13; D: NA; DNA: TGTGCCAGCAGCCCCTTCCAGGGGTCTAACTATGGCTACACCTTC; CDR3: CASSPFQGSNYGYTF
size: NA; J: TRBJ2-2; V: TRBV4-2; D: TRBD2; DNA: TGTGCCAGCAGCCGAGGACTAGCGGGGGCTACAAACACCGGGGAGCTGTTTTTT; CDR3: CASSRGLAGATNTGELFF
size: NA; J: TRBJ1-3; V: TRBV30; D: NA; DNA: TGTGCCTGGAGAGCCACCCGGGACGGAGGGGAAAACACCATATATTTT; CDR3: CAWRATRDGGENTIYF
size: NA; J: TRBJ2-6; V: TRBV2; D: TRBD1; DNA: TGTGCCAGCAGTGTGGCGACAGGGGCTGGGGCCAACGTCCTGACTTTC; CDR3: CASSVATGAGANVLTF
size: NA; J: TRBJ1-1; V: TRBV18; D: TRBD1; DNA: TGTGCCAGCTCACTGGGGACAGGCTCCAACACTGAAGCTTTCTTT; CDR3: CASSLGTGSNTEAFF
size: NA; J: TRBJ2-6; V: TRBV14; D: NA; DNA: TGTGCCAGCAGCCGGGTAGCTCCACAGGTTCACTCTGGGGCCAACGTCCTGACTTTC; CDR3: CASSRVAPQVHSGANVLTF